This TCR beta chain stems from a study of post-analysis software for immune sequencing data. Whole-study results and caveats: In patients, TRBV5-6, TRBV5-1 and TRBV20-1 belonged to roughly 5 TRBV segments found more frequently than in controls. Among multiple sclerosis patients, normalized Chao1 diversity was significantly below that of controls.

Germline V gene data show CDR1 as MNHEY and CDR2 as SVGAGI. The CDR3 spans 13 residues. Trimming shortened V by 7 bases and J by 2 bases, and 11 bases separated the two germline ends. Prepared libraries of TCR beta cDNA carried unique molecular identifiers. TCRdb recomputed calls from the PCR reads with MiXCR, one row per CDR3 protein. The table has about 540,000 distinct CDR3 sequences, 30% to 40% seen once; the top ten hold 4.5% to 7.5%. Details on this clonotype: The antigen remains unidentified.

Sequences were obtained from blood. The origin of this receptor is a girl younger than 18 with multiple sclerosis. The chain links TRBV6-5 to TRBJ1-2; D uncertain. The CDR3 DNA reads as TGTGCCAGCACCCGAGCAGCGAACTATGGCTACACCTTC. It codes for CASTRAANYGYTF.